One and the same sample provided the 27 T cell receptor beta chains below, sequenced in a study of OX40 agonist ivuxolimab in advanced cancers. Clones were sequenced by immunoSEQ multiplex PCR, and TCRdb holds only the in-frame ones, with some missing. Among some 50,000 clones listed, around 90% were seen once. Source: CD4+ or CD8+ T cells sorted from blood, taken in a trial of the OX40 agonist ivuxolimab. The receptors come from an adult with an advanced solid tumor such as melanoma, head and neck, liver or kidney cancer.

Regarding this clone: The sample holds other DNA sequences that translate to the same CDR3. The chain has TRBV2 and TRBJ2-3, with 8 bases lining up with TRBD2. Germline V CDR1 and CDR2: SNHLY, FYNNEI. V was pared by 6 bases and J by 4 bases, with 6 bases of the junction left unmatched. CDR3 size: 14 residues. The CDR3 reads CASSPGLAADTQYF. Written as DNA, the CDR3 is TGTGCCAGCAGCCCCGGACTAGCAGCAGATACGCAGTATTTT. The complete variable domain, with remaining parts taken from reference TRBV2 and TRBJ2-3, reads EPEVTQTPSHQVTQMGQEVILRCVPISNHLYFYWYRQILGQKVEFLVSFYNNEISEKSEIFDDQFSVERPDGSNFTLKIRSTKLEDSAMYFCASSPGLAADTQYFGPGTRLTVL.

This clone was observed once. The gene calls are TRBV10-1 and TRBJ2-3; D may be TRBD1 (6 bases). Germline CDR1 WNHNN, CDR2 SYGVQD (reference sequence). V lost 9 bases and J 2 bases, leaving 18 bases between the germline ends. The CDR3 consists of 15 residues. This CDR3 is CARTGTSFSTDTQYF. The CDR3, as DNA: TGCGCCAGGACCGGGACAAGCTTTTCCACAGATACGCAGTATTTT.

CDR3 coding DNA: TGTGCCAGCAGCTTATGGGGCAGGGGAGGATCGAATGAAAAACTGTTTTTT. It yields the protein CASSLWGRGGSNEKLFF. The gene calls are TRBV7-9 and TRBJ1-4, with TRBD1 as a possible D gene (6 bases). The germline V gene has CDR1 SEHNR and CDR2 FQNEAQ (reference sequence). Trimming stripped 2 bases from V and 5 bases from J, with 18 bases between. The CDR3 runs 17 residues.

V and J are TRBV11-2 and TRBJ2-1; D is possibly TRBD1 or TRBD2 (5 bases each). There are 15 residues in the CDR3. Between the trimmed V and J ends, which lost 8 bases and 5 bases, there was a span of 19 bases. Germline assignment: CDR1 SGHAT and CDR2 FQNNGV. DNA for the CDR3: TGTGCCAGCTCTCTTCCCCCAGGGACGAACAATGAGCAGTTCTTC. Translating gives CASSLPPGTNNEQFF. Complete variable domain (other parts from reference TRBV11-2 and TRBJ2-1): EAGVAQSPRYKIIEKRQSVAFWCNPISGHATLYWYQQILGQGPKLLIQFQNNGVVDDSQLPKDRFSAERLKGVDSTLKIQPAKLEDSAVYLCASSLPPGTNNEQFFGPGTRLTVL.

The count of this clone is one. V is TRBV11-3 and J is TRBJ2-7, with 7 bases aligning to TRBD2. After removal of 4 bases from V and 1 base from J, the junction contained 10 bases not matched to a gene. This CDR3 has 16 residues. In germline, CDR1 is SGHNT, CDR2 YENEEA. CDR3 nucleotides: TGTGCCAGCAGCTCACGAGGGGCTAGCGGTTCCTACGAGCAGTACTTC. Its protein product is CASSSRGASGSYEQYF.

V and J are TRBV27 and TRBJ2-5; D gene uncertain. This CDR3 spans 10 amino acids. Germline-derived CDR1 and CDR2 are MNHEY and SMNVEV (reference sequence). Deletions cut 2 bases from V and 5 bases from J, with 0 bases between. CDR3 region: CASSLETQYF. DNA of the CDR3: TGTGCCAGCAGTTTAGAGACCCAGTACTTC.

This clone has only one observation. V and J are TRBV11-2 and TRBJ2-3; D remains ambiguous. V dropped 1 base and J dropped 2 bases, with 7 bases sitting between them. Germline values: CDR1 SGHAT, CDR2 FQNNGV. The CDR3 is 14 residues long. As DNA, the CDR3 is TGTGCCAGCAGCTTAGCGGTCATCACAGATACGCAGTATTTT. It encodes CASSLAVITDTQYF.

The table lists this clone with a count of one. This sequence joins TRBV6-1 and TRBJ2-7, with a weak D call TRBD1 (6 bases). This CDR3 is built from 12 residues. Germline V gene lookup returns CDR1 MNHNS and CDR2 SASEGT. Trimming cost V 6 bases and J 0 bases, with 6 bases left between them. CDR3 DNA sequence: TGTGCCAGCAGGGACAGCTCCTACGAGCAGTACTTC. This gives the protein CASRDSSYEQYF.

This chain joins TRBV2 and TRBJ2-5; 9 positions agree with TRBD1. The CDR3 loop spans 15 amino acids. Germline V gene data show CDR1 as SNHLY and CDR2 as FYNNEI. With V trimmed by 5 bases and J by 4 bases, 8 bases remained unmatched. The CDR3 loop is CASSQQQGAGETQYF. The CDR3 nucleotides are TGTGCCAGCAGTCAACAACAGGGGGCGGGAGAGACCCAGTACTTC. The full variable domain, completed using reference TRBV2 and TRBJ2-5, is EPEVTQTPSHQVTQMGQEVILRCVPISNHLYFYWYRQILGQKVEFLVSFYNNEISEKSEIFDDQFSVERPDGSNFTLKIRSTKLEDSAMYFCASSQQQGAGETQYFGPGTRLLVL.

This chain connects TRBV10-1 to TRBJ1-6; 8 bases are shared with TRBD1. Unmatched junction bases numbered 6, after V lost 6 bases and J lost 8 bases. The CDR3 is 14 residues long. Germline CDR1 and CDR2: WNHNN and SYGVQD (reference sequence). CDR3 amino acids: CASSGQGGDSPLHF. The CDR3 DNA sequence: TGCGCCAGCAGCGGACAGGGCGGGGATTCACCCCTCCACTTT.

This CDR3 is CASSEGGSWANVLTF. The CDR3 DNA reads TGTGCCAGCAGTGAGGGAGGCTCCTGGGCCAACGTCCTGACTTTC. V gene TRBV2 combines with J gene TRBJ2-6; tentatively, D is TRBD2 (6 bases). The germline gives CDR1 SNHLY, CDR2 FYNNEI. CDR3 length: 15 amino acids. Trimming left V 3 bases short and J 5 bases short, with 11 bases between. Supplemented by reference TRBV2 and TRBJ2-6, the full variable domain reads EPEVTQTPSHQVTQMGQEVILRCVPISNHLYFYWYRQILGQKVEFLVSFYNNEISEKSEIFDDQFSVERPDGSNFTLKIRSTKLEDSAMYFCASSEGGSWANVLTFGAGSRLTVL.

J is TRBJ2-3 and V is TRBV19; D is undetermined. Trimming took off 2 bases at V and 6 bases at J, with 6 bases between the two ends. The CDR3 spans 12 residues. Germline V gene data show CDR1 as LNHDA and CDR2 as SQIVND (reference sequence). The DNA of the CDR3 is TGTGCCAGTAGTATACTTGGGGATACGCAGTATTTT. This sequence encodes CASSILGDTQYF.

The J gene is TRBJ2-3, the V gene TRBV7-9; D gene ambiguous. Germline-derived CDR1 and CDR2 are SEHNR and FQNEAQ (reference sequence). The CDR3 covers 11 residues. V was shortened by 5 bases and J by 3 bases, with 3 bases between the two germline ends. Here the CDR3 DNA reads TGTGCCAGCAGCATTACAGATACGCAGTATTTT. It translates to CASSITDTQYF.

V usage is TRBV5-1 and J usage is TRBJ1-2, with a possible D match to TRBD1 (5 bases). This CDR3 is built from 15 residues. Germline loops: CDR1 SGHRS, CDR2 YFSETQ. Between the trimmed V and J ends, which lost 2 bases and 0 bases, there was a span of 11 bases. In nucleotides, the CDR3 is TGCGCCAGCAGCTTCGGCGGGGGAGCTAACTATGGCTACACCTTC. Amino acid sequence: CASSFGGGANYGYTF.

The table lists this clone with a count of one. The chain joins TRBV11-2 to TRBJ1-6; D remains unclear. The CDR3 extends over 14 amino acids. V shed 2 bases and J shed 5 bases, with 7 bases lying between them. The V gene's germline CDR1 is SGHAT and CDR2 FQNNGV. CDR3 sequence (DNA): TGTGCCAGCAGCTTATCCAGCAATAATTCACCCCTCCACTTT. Translation: CASSLSSNNSPLHF.

The chain employs TRBV11-2 and TRBJ2-7; D unresolved. Per the germline V gene, CDR1 is SGHAT and CDR2 is FQNNGV. CDR3 size: 12 residues. Trimming removed 1 base at V and 2 bases at J, with 3 bases between. CDR3 nucleotide sequence: TGTGCCAGCAGCTTAGTCCCCTACGAGCAGTACTTC. The encoded protein is CASSLVPYEQYF. Based on the CDR3 plus reference TRBV11-2 and TRBJ2-7, the full variable domain is EAGVAQSPRYKIIEKRQSVAFWCNPISGHATLYWYQQILGQGPKLLIQFQNNGVVDDSQLPKDRFSAERLKGVDSTLKIQPAKLEDSAVYLCASSLVPYEQYFGPGTRLTVT.

The chain combines TRBV6-4 with TRBJ2-1; D may be TRBD1 (6 bases). The CDR3 is 14 amino acids. Trimming removed 6 bases at V and 3 bases at J, with 12 bases between. Germline V gene lookup returns CDR1 MRHNA and CDR2 SNTAGT. The CDR3 here is CASRFPGVYNEQFF. The CDR3 DNA sequence: TGTGCCAGCAGGTTTCCAGGGGTCTACAATGAGCAGTTCTTC.

This chain joins TRBV18 and TRBJ2-2; D is unresolved. Germline V lookup: CDR1 KGHSH, CDR2 LQKENI. The CDR3 is made up of 14 amino acids. The V end lost 2 bases, the J end lost 6 bases, and 10 bases lay between the germline ends. CDR3 sequence reads: CASSPGTVSGELFF. CDR3 sequence (DNA): TGTGCCAGCTCACCAGGAACGGTCTCCGGGGAGCTGTTTTTT. Drawing the rest from reference TRBV18 and TRBJ2-2, the complete variable domain is NAGVMQNPRHLVRRRGQEARLRCSPMKGHSHVYWYRQLPEEGLKFMVYLQKENIIDESGMPKERFSAEFPKEGPSILRIQQVVRGDSAAYFCASSPGTVSGELFFGEGSRLTVL.

This chain links TRBV6-5 with TRBJ2-1; possibly TRBD1 for D (5 bases). This CDR3 comprises 14 residues. Trimming removed 6 bases from V and 9 bases from J, with 18 bases in between. Germline loops: CDR1 MNHEY, CDR2 SVGAGI. In nucleotides, the CDR3 is TGTGCCAGCAGATTAGCCCTAGACAGTGGTGAGCAGTTCTTC. Protein product: CASRLALDSGEQFF.

The CDR3 DNA reads as TGTGCCAGCAGTGTGGAAAGGGATAGCAATCAGCCCCAGCATTTT. Protein product: CASSVERDSNQPQHF. The V and J genes are TRBV6-1 and TRBJ1-5; D is unclear. CDR1 and CDR2 from the germline V gene are MNHNS and SASEGT. The V end lost 4 bases, the J end lost 0 bases, and 10 bases lay between the germline ends. CDR3 length: 15 amino acids.

The rearrangement joins TRBV7-9 to TRBJ2-2, with D unclear. V lost 1 base and J 6 bases, leaving 9 bases between the germline ends. The CDR3 has 14 amino acids. The V gene's germline CDR1 is SEHNR and CDR2 FQNEAQ (reference sequence). The CDR3 DNA sequence: TGTGCCAGCAGCTTAGGAATGGTTCCCGGGGAGCTGTTTTTT. Translation: CASSLGMVPGELFF.

V gene TRBV4-2 combines with J gene TRBJ2-3; 12 nucleotides align to TRBD2. In germline, CDR1 is LGHNA, CDR2 YNFKEQ. The CDR3 has 16 residues. V shed 0 bases, J shed 8 bases, and the junction held 6 bases outside the gene matches. CDR3 protein: CASSQDPLAGGSTQYF. In DNA, the CDR3 is TGTGCCAGCAGCCAAGACCCACTAGCGGGGGGAAGTACGCAGTATTTT.

This clone was seen once. The chain joins TRBV7-8 to TRBJ2-7; a possible D gene is TRBD2 (5 bases). The CDR3 sequence is 11 residues long. V dropped 6 bases and J dropped 4 bases, with 7 bases sitting between them. CDR1 and CDR2 from the germline V gene are SGHVS and FQNEAQ. The CDR3 DNA sequence: TGTGCCAGCAGTGGGGAGTACGAGCAGTACTTC. Translating it yields CASSGEYEQYF.

This chain connects TRBV14 to TRBJ2-2; TRBD1 matches at 7 bases. Germline V CDR1 and CDR2: SGHDN, FVKESK. The CDR3 has 15 amino acids. The ends lost 5 bases at V and 9 bases at J; junction bases unmatched: 12. DNA for the CDR3: TGTGCCAGCAGCGCCATTCAGGGGGTGCCGAGGGAGCTGTTTTTT. This gives the protein CASSAIQGVPRELFF.

The genes are TRBV19 and TRBJ2-7, with D possibly matching TRBD1 (6 bases). V was cut by 5 bases and J by 4 bases, with 15 bases left in between. Germline CDR1 is LNHDA and CDR2 is SQIVND (reference sequence). The CDR3 spans 14 residues. The CDR3 region is CASSSGQHTYEQYF. The CDR3, as DNA: TGTGCCAGTAGTTCTGGACAGCATACATACGAGCAGTACTTC.

This sequence joins TRBV11-2 and TRBJ2-7; D is possibly TRBD1 (5 bases). V lost 2 bases and J 5 bases, leaving 22 bases between the germline ends. The germline V gene has CDR1 SGHAT and CDR2 FQNNGV. The CDR3 covers 17 residues. The CDR3 reads CASSLIGAGLSLNEQYF. The CDR3 DNA is TGTGCCAGCAGCTTAATTGGGGCAGGCCTAAGCCTTAACGAGCAGTACTTC.

V and J are TRBV2 and TRBJ2-5, with 11 bases matching TRBD2. Germline V gene data show CDR1 as SNHLY and CDR2 as FYNNEI. The CDR3 loop spans 17 amino acids. The ends lost 5 bases at V and 4 bases at J; junction bases unmatched: 12. CDR3 nucleotide sequence: TGTGCCAGCAGTAAGCTAGCGGGGGGCCGGGTCGGAGAGACCCAGTACTTC. Its translation: CASSKLAGGRVGETQYF.